This TCR beta chain was retrieved from a study of blood T cell repertoires in COVID-19. Study-wide context: Acute and convalescent COVID-19 samples came from the United States, Italy and Spain.

Patients in Seattle were enrolled during active infection, then followed longitudinally. Some clones are missing from TCRdb's copy, which holds only in-frame ones; the method was immunoSEQ multiplex PCR. The table records approximately 330,000 clones, about nine tenths of them present only once. The CDR3 runs to 12 residues. V was clipped by 5 bases and J by 2 bases, with 7 bases between them. Germline CDR1 LNHDA, CDR2 SQIVND (reference sequence). The sequenced sample was peripheral blood. The chain carries TRBV19 and TRBJ2-7, with D possibly matching TRBD2 (6 bases). The sequence came from a man younger than 45 with COVID-19, enrolled during active disease. This chain's CDR3 is CASSAGPYEQYF. As DNA, the CDR3 is TGTGCCAGTAGTGCGGGGCCCTACGAGCAGTACTTC.